Each of the 27 T cell receptor beta chains below was sequenced from the same sample in a study of T-cell memory formation after mild COVID-19. MiXCR, run by TCRdb on the 5' RACE reads, gives a single entry per CDR3 protein. This sample yields roughly 550,000 distinct CDR3 sequences, of which 20% are seen a single time; about 12% belongs to the top ten. What was sequenced was PBMCs or a T cell subset sorted from them (not recorded which). These receptors were obtained from an adult woman who had mild COVID-19 (a few samples of this study predate the infection). Cell type and time point are not known.

This clonotype was seen a handful of times. This sequence joins TRBV7-9 and TRBJ2-2; D possibly uses TRBD1 or TRBD2 (5 bases each). The CDR3 is 18 amino acids. Germline V gene lookup returns CDR1 SEHNR and CDR2 FQNEAQ (reference sequence). V lost 6 bases, J lost 6 bases, and 26 bases lay in between. The CDR3 loop is CASSPDPGKGEVAGELFF. CDR3 bases: TGTGCCAGCAGTCCCGACCCAGGGAAGGGAGAGGTAGCCGGGGAGCTGTTTTTT.

The chain carries TRBV6-5 and TRBJ2-1; 10 bases line up with TRBD2. V lost 4 bases, J lost 2 bases, and 26 bases stayed unmatched. This CDR3 has 23 residues. CDR1 and CDR2 (germline): MNHEY, SVGAGI. Here the CDR3 DNA reads TGTGCCAGCAGTTCCCTCGAGGACCCCCCGATCCACACTAGCGGGACCCCCTACAATGAGCAGTTCTTC. Translation gives CASSSLEDPPIHTSGTPYNEQFF.

This clonotype was counted at least ten times. V and J are TRBV5-6 and TRBJ2-3; tentative D call: TRBD2 (7 bases). Germline V gives CDR1 SGHDT, CDR2 YYEEEE. This CDR3 contains 12 residues. Trimming took 5 bases from V and 9 from J, leaving 13 bases between them. The CDR3 DNA is TGTGCCAGCAGTCGGGGAGGGGGAACGCAGTATTTT. This translates into CASSRGGGTQYF.

The chain links TRBV20-1 to TRBJ1-1, with 9 bases matching TRBD1. Germline V lookup: CDR1 DFQATT, CDR2 SNEGSKA (reference sequence). CDR3 length equals 14 residues. Trimming cost V 6 bases and J 5 bases; bases outside gene matches: 10. The CDR3 protein is CSAHPSTGGTEAFF. The CDR3 DNA reads TGCAGTGCCCATCCATCGACAGGGGGGACTGAAGCTTTCTTT.

This clonotype was counted only a few times. This chain joins TRBV5-1 and TRBJ1-1; D uncertain. The CDR3 spans 14 residues. V gave up 2 bases and J gave up 0 bases, with 8 bases separating them. Germline CDR1 reads SGHRS; CDR2 reads YFSETQ. The CDR3 sequence: CASSFGFMNTEAFF. DNA of the CDR3: TGCGCCAGCAGCTTCGGTTTCATGAACACTGAAGCTTTCTTT.

The chain employs TRBV7-2 and TRBJ2-4, with D unresolved. V was shortened by 1 base and J by 0 bases, with 7 bases between the two germline ends. CDR3 length equals 15 residues. In germline, CDR1 is SGHTA, CDR2 FQGNSA. As DNA, the CDR3 is TGTGCCAGCAGCTTAGAGGCCCTAGCCAAAAACATTCAGTACTTC. As protein: CASSLEALAKNIQYF.

There are a few counts of this clonotype. The CDR3 nucleotides read TGTGCCAGTAGTATGGTGGAGAATCAGCCCCAGCATTTT. This codes for CASSMVENQPQHF. The rearrangement uses TRBV19 and TRBJ1-5; D gene uncertain. This CDR3 spans 13 amino acids. Germline V gene data show CDR1 as LNHDA and CDR2 as SQIVND (reference sequence). The ends were cut back, 3 bases at V and 4 bases at J, with 7 bases in the middle.

A few counts support this clonotype. This chain links TRBV5-1 with TRBJ2-3; TRBD2 matches 7 bases. The CDR3 spans 16 residues. Germline V gene sequence: CDR1 SGHRS, CDR2 YFSETQ. The V gene end was trimmed by 0 bases and the J gene end by 1 base; junction bases not matched to a gene: 5. The DNA for the CDR3 is TGCGCCAGCAGCTTGGCCAATGCGGGGGGCACAGATACGCAGTATTTT. Residues: CASSLANAGGTDTQYF.

There are a few counts of this clonotype. The rearrangement uses TRBV12-3 or TRBV12-4 and TRBJ1-4; D call uncertain. V lost 4 bases and J lost 8, with 14 bases in between. The length of the CDR3 is 14 residues. CDR3 nucleotide sequence: TGTGCCAGCAGTTGGGTTGGAGTCGGAGAAAAACTGTTTTTT. Residues: CASSWVGVGEKLFF.

CDR3 nucleotides: TGTGCCAGCAGCTTAACGGCGGGGTCAGATACGCAGTATTTT. It is translated as CASSLTAGSDTQYF. V usage is TRBV7-7 and J usage is TRBJ2-3; possibly TRBD2 for D (6 bases). Germline V gene sequence: CDR1 SSHAT, CDR2 FNYEAQ (reference sequence). Trimming cost V 2 bases and J 4 bases, with 10 bases left between them. This CDR3 has 14 residues.

This clonotype came up a few times. The V gene is TRBV5-1, the J gene TRBJ2-7, with 8 bases lining up with TRBD1. The length of the CDR3 is 13 residues. Germline assignment: CDR1 SGHRS and CDR2 YFSETQ. V was clipped by 5 bases and J by 3 bases; unmatched bases: 4. The DNA for the CDR3 is TGCGCCAGCAGTTTCACAGGGGGCTACGAGCAGTACTTC. This codes for CASSFTGGYEQYF.

This clonotype was detected a few times. The chain is built from TRBV12-3 or TRBV12-4 and TRBJ2-1, with D perhaps assigned TRBD1 or TRBD2 (6 bases each). V was cut by 1 base and J by 5 bases, with 15 bases left in between. CDR3 length equals 16 residues. In DNA form, the CDR3 reads TGTGCCAGCAGTTTAGGGGACTGGGGGCTGAACAATGAGCAGTTCTTC. Translating gives CASSLGDWGLNNEQFF.

The chain couples TRBV5-1 to TRBJ2-3; D call uncertain. Trimming stripped 3 bases from V and 6 bases from J, with 11 bases between. CDR1 is SGHRS, CDR2 YFSETQ, per germline. The CDR3 spans 13 residues. The CDR3: CASSSRTQDTQYF. DNA for the CDR3: TGCGCCAGCAGCTCGCGGACCCAGGATACGCAGTATTTT.

The chain employs TRBV5-1 and TRBJ2-5; no firm D call. CDR1 and CDR2 (germline): SGHRS, YFSETQ. With 0 bases removed from V and 1 base from J, the gap between germline ends came to 7 bases. The CDR3 contains 14 residues. CDR3 sequence reads: CASSLGALQETQYF. DNA for the CDR3: TGCGCCAGCAGCTTGGGGGCGCTCCAAGAGACCCAGTACTTC.

The chain recombines TRBV11-1 with TRBJ1-1; D is possibly TRBD1 (6 bases). This CDR3 spans 15 amino acids. Germline CDR1 SGHAT, CDR2 FQDESV (reference sequence). Trimming pared 3 bases from V and 8 bases from J, leaving 19 bases between. Written as DNA, the CDR3 is TGTGCCAGCAGCTTGGGGAGCGGGACATCACGGGAAGCTTTCTTT. Translated, it gives CASSLGSGTSREAFF.

This clonotype was recorded a few times. The gene calls are TRBV7-6 and TRBJ1-6; 7 bases fit TRBD1. Germline V gives CDR1 SGHVS, CDR2 FNYEAQ. With V trimmed by 5 bases and J by 0 bases, 7 bases remained unmatched. The CDR3 has 17 residues. The CDR3 loop reads CASSVGQMYSYNSPLHF. The CDR3 DNA reads TGTGCCAGCAGCGTGGGACAGATGTACTCCTATAATTCACCCCTCCACTTT.

The chain is built from TRBV5-6 and TRBJ2-1; D uncertain. The CDR3 is 15 amino acids. Trimming removed 7 bases from V and 15 bases from J, with 29 bases in between. Germline-derived CDR1 and CDR2 are SGHDT and YYEEEE. The CDR3 reads CASPIVRTPAFHAFF. CDR3 nucleotide sequence: TGTGCCAGCCCAATTGTGCGAACGCCAGCTTTTCATGCGTTCTTC. The full variable domain, rest sourced from reference TRBV5-6 and TRBJ2-1, is DAGVTQSPTHLIKTRGQQVTLRCSPKSGHDTVSWYQQALGQGPQFIFQYYEEEERQRGNFPDRFSGHQFPNYSSELNVNALLLGDSALYLCASPIVRTPAFHAFFGPGTRLTVL.

There are a few counts of this clonotype. The chain combines TRBV5-5 with TRBJ2-3; 9 nucleotides match TRBD2. The V gene's germline CDR1 is SGHKS and CDR2 YYEKEE (reference sequence). V trimming: 2 bases; J trimming: 4 bases; junction bases outside the gene matches: 5. CDR3 length: 15 residues. CDR3 amino acids: CASSFQRGDADTQYF. The CDR3 bases are TGTGCCAGCAGCTTCCAGCGGGGGGACGCAGATACGCAGTATTTT.

The chain uses TRBV2 and TRBJ2-6, with D tentatively TRBD1 (5 bases). The CDR3 loop spans 14 amino acids. Trimming pared 8 bases from V and 2 bases from J, leaving 10 bases between. Per germline, CDR1 SNHLY and CDR2 FYNNEI. The CDR3: CASAGLTGANVLTF. The CDR3 nucleotides read TGTGCCAGCGCAGGGTTAACTGGGGCCAACGTCCTGACTTTC.

V gene TRBV6-5 combines with J gene TRBJ2-7, with D uncertain. V was shortened by 7 bases and J by 5 bases, with 18 bases between the two germline ends. Germline V CDR1 and CDR2: MNHEY, SVGAGI. This CDR3 has 14 residues. CDR3 residues: CASIPSRRVNEQYF. CDR3 DNA sequence: TGTGCCAGCATTCCCTCCCGGCGCGTTAACGAGCAGTACTTC.

The chain uses TRBV5-1 and TRBJ2-2, with TRBD2 identical over 14 bases. V lost 0 bases and J lost 7; bases outside the gene matches: 5. This CDR3 region has 17 residues. Germline V CDR1 and CDR2: SGHRS, YFSETQ. The CDR3 DNA reads as TGCGCCAGCAGCTTGGGACTAGCGGGAGGGCCAGACGGGGAGCTGTTTTTT. It specifies CASSLGLAGGPDGELFF. The full variable domain, in which reference TRBV5-1 and TRBJ2-2 provide the parts outside the CDR3, is KAGVTQTPRYLIKTRGQQVTLSCSPISGHRSVSWYQQTPGQGLQFLFEYFSETQRNKGNFPGRFSGRQFSNSRSEMNVSTLELGDSALYLCASSLGLAGGPDGELFFGEGSRLTVL.

The rearrangement uses TRBV28 and TRBJ2-1; 7 nucleotides line up with TRBD1. Trimming cost V 5 bases and J 2 bases; bases outside gene matches: 3. The CDR3 is made up of 14 amino acids. In germline, CDR1 is MDHEN, CDR2 SYDVKM. The CDR3 region has the DNA TGTGCCAGCAGTATCGGGACAGCCTACAATGAGCAGTTCTTC. Protein product: CASSIGTAYNEQFF.

This clonotype was picked up many times. The rearrangement links TRBV24-1 to TRBJ2-1, with D unresolved. Trimming left V 1 base short and J 4 bases short, with 4 bases between. CDR3 size: 13 residues. Germline loops: CDR1 KGHDR, CDR2 SFDVKD. The CDR3 sequence is CATSDFGYNEQFF. The DNA for the CDR3 is TGTGCCACCAGTGATTTTGGATACAATGAGCAGTTCTTC.

The chain combines TRBV7-6 with TRBJ2-3, with D unresolved. The CDR3 consists of 14 residues. V shed 3 bases and J shed 6 bases, with 13 bases lying between them. Germline CDR1 and CDR2: SGHVS and FNYEAQ. Here the CDR3 reads CASSFRSPGDTQYF. CDR3 in DNA: TGTGCCAGCAGCTTCCGCTCCCCTGGCGATACGCAGTATTTT.

This sequence joins TRBV5-6 and TRBJ1-5, with D unresolved. This CDR3 spans 17 amino acids. Trimming pared 4 bases from V and 0 bases from J, leaving 17 bases between. Looked up from germline, CDR1 is SGHDT and CDR2 is YYEEEE. In DNA, the CDR3 is TGTGCCAGCAGCAGGAGACATAGTAAGAATAGCAATCAGCCCCAGCATTTT. Its protein product is CASSRRHSKNSNQPQHF.

The rearrangement joins TRBV5-1 to TRBJ1-1, with TRBD1 matching over 10 bases. Trimming took 6 bases from V and 5 from J; bases not matched to a gene: 7. Germline-derived CDR1 and CDR2 are SGHRS and YFSETQ. This CDR3 has 14 amino acids. CDR3 in amino acids: CASIRDRGSTEAFF. CDR3 nucleotides: TGCGCCAGCATCCGGGACAGGGGTTCTACTGAAGCTTTCTTT.

This clonotype was counted only a few times. This chain joins TRBV7-2 and TRBJ2-3; 11 nucleotides line up with TRBD2. Trimming removed 0 bases from V and 5 bases from J; junction bases left unmatched: 7. CDR1 is SGHTA, CDR2 FQGNSA, per germline. The CDR3 loop spans 17 amino acids. CDR3 loop: CASSLAVLAGEVDTQYF. The CDR3 DNA reads as TGTGCCAGCAGCTTAGCGGTACTAGCGGGAGAAGTAGATACGCAGTATTTT.